The 29 T cell receptor beta chains below come from one sample, sequenced in a study of control samples from healthy donors and cancer patients. This table comes from immunoSEQ multiplex PCR, and its TCRdb copy is limited to in-frame clones, with some not included. The data show 150,000 or so clones, 93% seen once. Sequencing input: blood. These receptors all come from a man in his late teens or twenties in good health.

The chain uses TRBV2 and TRBJ2-3, with 9 bases aligning to TRBD2. Looked up from germline, CDR1 is SNHLY and CDR2 is FYNNEI. The trim removed 4 bases at V and 7 bases at J, leaving 6 bases unmatched. CDR3 length: 14 amino acids. This chain's CDR3 is CASSAVAGVNTQYF. The DNA for the CDR3 is TGTGCCAGCAGTGCCGTAGCGGGGGTGAATACGCAGTATTTT. Using reference TRBV2 and TRBJ2-3 for the parts outside the CDR3, the full variable domain is EPEVTQTPSHQVTQMGQEVILRCVPISNHLYFYWYRQILGQKVEFLVSFYNNEISEKSEIFDDQFSVERPDGSNFTLKIRSTKLEDSAMYFCASSAVAGVNTQYFGPGTRLTVL.

This chain links TRBV3-1 (or the pseudogene TRBV3-2) with TRBJ2-3; 10 nucleotides line up with TRBD2. CDR1 is LGHDT and CDR2 is YNNKEL in the germline V gene (reference sequence). Trimming took 4 bases from V and 1 from J; bases not matched to a gene: 8. CDR3 length equals 17 residues. The CDR3 DNA is TGTGCCAGCAGCCCGCTAACTAGCGGGGTGGGCACAGATACGCAGTATTTT. Amino acids: CASSPLTSGVGTDTQYF.

This chain uses TRBV12-3 or TRBV12-4 with TRBJ1-1; the D gene is possibly TRBD1 (6 bases). With 4 bases removed from V and 2 bases from J, the gap between germline ends came to 8 bases. This CDR3 is built from 13 residues. The CDR3 loop reads CASSWDTNTEAFF. For the CDR3, the DNA is TGTGCCAGCAGTTGGGACACCAACACTGAAGCTTTCTTT.

J is TRBJ1-1 and V is TRBV3-1 (or the pseudogene TRBV3-2); D is unclear. The CDR3 is made up of 14 amino acids. CDR1 and CDR2 from the germline V gene are LGHDT and YNNKEL (reference sequence). Trimming cost V 1 base and J 1 base, with 7 bases left between them. CDR3 protein: CASSQGRKNTEAFF. CDR3 sequence (DNA): TGTGCCAGCAGCCAAGGCCGAAAGAACACTGAAGCTTTCTTT.

The chain is built from TRBV19 and TRBJ1-5; TRBD1 is a possible D gene (6 bases). V dropped 5 bases and J dropped 2 bases, with 16 bases sitting between them. Germline assignment: CDR1 LNHDA and CDR2 SQIVND (reference sequence). The CDR3 spans 16 residues. CDR3 sequence reads: CASSVIQGWGNQPQHF. CDR3 coding DNA: TGTGCCAGTAGTGTAATACAGGGTTGGGGCAATCAGCCCCAGCATTTT.

The chain has TRBV6-5 and TRBJ1-2, with D perhaps matching TRBD1 (6 bases). The germline V gene encodes CDR1 MNHEY and CDR2 SVGAGI. The CDR3 spans 16 residues. V was trimmed by 4 bases and J by 1 base, leaving 16 bases between them. In DNA, the CDR3 is TGTGCCAGCAGTTTTATTGAGGGGACATTTAACTATGGCTACACCTTC. Its protein product is CASSFIEGTFNYGYTF.

The CDR3 region has the DNA TGTGCCAGCAGTCTCCCGTACTTCCACAATGAGCAGTTCTTC. Protein: CASSLPYFHNEQFF. The V gene is TRBV11-2, the J gene TRBJ2-1; D uncertain. This CDR3 has 14 residues. The germline V gene encodes CDR1 SGHAT and CDR2 FQNNGV. Trimming removed 6 bases from V and 5 bases from J, with 14 bases in between. The entire variable domain, with the rest obtained from reference TRBV11-2 and TRBJ2-1, is as follows: EAGVAQSPRYKIIEKRQSVAFWCNPISGHATLYWYQQILGQGPKLLIQFQNNGVVDDSQLPKDRFSAERLKGVDSTLKIQPAKLEDSAVYLCASSLPYFHNEQFFGPGTRLTVL.

This chain connects TRBV21-1 to TRBJ2-2; the D segment call TRBD1 is taken from the table without a DNA check. TRBV21-1 is annotated as a pseudogene. CDR3 size: 15 residues. Written as DNA, the CDR3 is TGTGCCAGCAGCAAAGTCGGCAGGGTAGCCGGGGAGCTGTTTTTT. Amino acid sequence: CASSKVGRVAGELFF.

The J gene is TRBJ2-7, the V gene TRBV30, with unresolved D. The CDR3 has 13 residues. The V end was cut by 0 bases, the J end by 2 bases, with 8 bases between. CDR1 GTSNPN and CDR2 SVGIG come from the germline V gene (reference sequence). Written as DNA, the CDR3 is TGTGCCTGGAGTGTCATACATACCTACGAGCAGTACTTC. This encodes CAWSVIHTYEQYF.

This rearrangement joins TRBV7-3 to TRBJ2-5; tentative D call: TRBD2 (6 bases). Germline V gives CDR1 SGHTA, CDR2 FQGTGA. The CDR3 is 15 residues long. V gave up 3 bases and J gave up 5 bases, with 16 bases separating them. CDR3 residues: CASSLGNAGWETQYF. CDR3 DNA: TGTGCCAGCAGCTTGGGTAATGCGGGATGGGAGACCCAGTACTTC.

This chain links TRBV7-3 with TRBJ1-1, with D tentatively TRBD1 (6 bases). The ends were cut back, 4 bases at V and 2 bases at J, with 17 bases in the middle. This CDR3 has 16 amino acids. The germline V gene encodes CDR1 SGHTA and CDR2 FQGTGA. Here the CDR3 DNA reads TGTGCCAGCAGCTCCTCCCCGGGCAGGGGAAACACTGAAGCTTTCTTT. It translates to CASSSSPGRGNTEAFF.

V usage is TRBV27 and J usage is TRBJ1-2; D may be TRBD1 (6 bases). V lost 3 bases to trimming and J lost 5 bases, with 13 bases between them. Germline lookup yields CDR1 MNHEY and CDR2 SMNVEV (reference sequence). The CDR3 totals 14 residues. The CDR3 region is CASSFSRDMYGYTF. CDR3 DNA sequence: TGTGCCAGCAGTTTCTCCCGGGACATGTATGGCTACACCTTC.

V gene TRBV27 combines with J gene TRBJ2-5; 12 bases align to TRBD2. Germline V gene sequence: CDR1 MNHEY, CDR2 SMNVEV (reference sequence). V dropped 0 bases and J dropped 4; count of bases not matched to a gene: 6. The CDR3 covers 17 residues. The CDR3, as DNA: TGTGCCAGCAGTTTATCGGTGACTAGCGGGAGACGAGAGACCCAGTACTTC. It specifies CASSLSVTSGRRETQYF.

The chain is built from TRBV28 and TRBJ1-2; D is undetermined. This CDR3 has 12 amino acids. V shed 4 bases and J shed 1 base, with 4 bases lying between them. The V gene's germline CDR1 is MDHEN and CDR2 SYDVKM. In DNA form, the CDR3 reads TGTGCCAGCAGTTCCGATAACTATGGCTACACCTTC. This sequence encodes CASSSDNYGYTF.

This clone was seen just once. J is TRBJ2-7 and V is TRBV6-5; a possible D gene is TRBD1 (6 bases). The CDR3 spans 15 residues. V lost 3 bases and J 1 base, leaving 13 bases between the germline ends. CDR1 and CDR2 from the germline V gene are MNHEY and SVGAGI. DNA for the CDR3: TGTGCCAGCAGTTATTACAGGGCATCGTCCTACGAGCAGTACTTC. This encodes CASSYYRASSYEQYF.

This clone is a singleton in its sample. This chain links TRBV5-4 with TRBJ1-1; D remains unclear. V was clipped by 4 bases and J by 0 bases, with 4 bases between them. CDR3 length: 12 amino acids. Germline CDR1 reads SGHNT; CDR2 reads YYREEE (reference sequence). The CDR3 region is CASSVLNTEAFF. The CDR3 coding sequence is TGTGCCAGCAGCGTGTTGAACACTGAAGCTTTCTTT.

The rearrangement links TRBV12-3 or TRBV12-4 to TRBJ2-7; 10 bases align to TRBD2. Germline trimming cut 5 bases from V and 4 bases from J; bases unmatched to any gene: 2. The CDR3 consists of 13 residues. DNA of the CDR3: TGTGCCAGCAGTCGGACTAGCGGTTACGAGCAGTACTTC. This codes for CASSRTSGYEQYF.

The chain couples TRBV13 to TRBJ2-5, with 8 bases lining up with TRBD2. The J segment lost 5 bases and the V segment lost 2 bases, leaving 7 bases of the junction unmatched. Germline V gene data show CDR1 as PRHDT and CDR2 as FYEKMQ (reference sequence). CDR3 length equals 15 residues. For the CDR3, the DNA is TGTGCCAGCAGCTTAATGCCGGGGGGGAAGGAGACCCAGTACTTC. The encoded protein is CASSLMPGGKETQYF.

The chain joins TRBV5-1 to TRBJ1-1; 7 bases map to TRBD1. The CDR3 is 11 residues long. V was clipped by 5 bases and J by 11 bases; unmatched bases: 6. Germline-derived CDR1 and CDR2 are SGHRS and YFSETQ. The CDR3: CASSSQGDAFF. In nucleotides, the CDR3 is TGCGCCAGCAGTTCCCAGGGGGACGCTTTCTTT.

The J gene is TRBJ2-1, the V gene TRBV10-2, with TRBD2 identical over 14 bases. With V trimmed by 3 bases and J by 7 bases, 5 bases remained unmatched. CDR1 WSHSY and CDR2 SAAADI come from the germline V gene. This CDR3 has 16 amino acids. CDR3 in DNA: TGCGCCAGCAGTGAACTGGGACTAGCGGGGGTTAATGAGCAGTTCTTC. Protein sequence: CASSELGLAGVNEQFF.

This clone has just one count. A junction end diverges from the germline sequence, so it may reflect a read error. The chain joins TRBV6-1 to TRBJ2-7; D possibly corresponds to TRBD1 (6 bases). This CDR3 region has 11 residues. Germline CDR1 reads MNHNS; CDR2 reads SASEGT. CDR3 residues: CASSELPHRDF. CDR3 bases: TGTGCCAGCAGTGAATTACCGCACAGGGACTTC.

The chain combines TRBV12-3 or TRBV12-4 with TRBJ1-1; D remains ambiguous. V lost 2 bases and J 6 bases, leaving 10 bases between the germline ends. CDR3 length equals 13 residues. The CDR3 protein is CASSLRSRPEAFF. Written as DNA, the CDR3 is TGTGCCAGCAGTTTAAGGTCGAGGCCTGAAGCTTTCTTT.

The chain joins TRBV5-8 to TRBJ2-3; D remains unclear. Trimming cost V 5 bases and J 2 bases, with 18 bases left between them. The germline gives CDR1 SGHTS, CDR2 YDEGEE. This CDR3 has 16 residues. CDR3 DNA: TGTGCCAGCAGTAATCCCGGGCAGACCGACACAGATACGCAGTATTTT. Amino acid sequence: CASSNPGQTDTDTQYF.

A single count supports this clone. The gene calls are TRBV7-6 and TRBJ2-7, with D possibly matching TRBD2 (5 bases). Trimming stripped 0 bases from V and 2 bases from J, with 11 bases between. Germline CDR1 is SGHVS and CDR2 is FNYEAQ. CDR3 length: 15 amino acids. The CDR3 region has the DNA TGTGCCAGCAGCTTAGCGAACCGGGGTACCTACGAGCAGTACTTC. Its protein is CASSLANRGTYEQYF.

V is TRBV9 and J is TRBJ2-3, with D perhaps given as TRBD1 or TRBD2 (5 bases each). Trimming left V 2 bases short and J 2 bases short, with 15 bases between. CDR3 size: 16 residues. The V gene's germline CDR1 is SGDLS and CDR2 YYNGEE. CDR3 loop: CASSVPGPGPTDTQYF. The CDR3 nucleotides read TGTGCCAGCAGCGTTCCGGGGCCTGGGCCCACAGATACGCAGTATTTT.

The chain uses TRBV2 and TRBJ2-7; the D gene is possibly TRBD1 (5 bases). V lost 11 bases and J 0 bases, leaving 11 bases between the germline ends. Germline-derived CDR1 and CDR2 are SNHLY and FYNNEI. This CDR3 is 12 amino acids long. The CDR3 sequence is CALTASSYEQYF. CDR3 bases: TGTGCCCTGACAGCTAGCTCCTACGAGCAGTACTTC.

V and J are TRBV3-1 (or the pseudogene TRBV3-2) and TRBJ1-2, with 7 bases matching TRBD1. Germline CDR1 LGHDT, CDR2 YNNKEL (reference sequence). The CDR3 has 12 amino acids. With V trimmed by 6 bases and J by 7 bases, 5 bases remained unmatched. Written as DNA, the CDR3 is TGTGCCAGCAGGTCAGGGGGTCTTGGCTACACCTTC. Protein sequence: CASRSGGLGYTF.

The chain combines TRBV2 with TRBJ1-2; TRBD1 agrees at 7 bases. The CDR3 loop spans 12 amino acids. V shed 6 bases, J shed 4 bases, and the junction held 2 bases outside the gene matches. Germline CDR1 and CDR2: SNHLY and FYNNEI. The CDR3 region is CASRTGFYGYTF. CDR3 DNA: TGTGCCAGCAGGACAGGGTTCTATGGCTACACCTTC.

The V call is TRBV12-3 or TRBV12-4, the J call TRBJ1-3, with unresolved D. The CDR3 spans 12 residues. The V end lost 2 bases, the J end lost 4 bases, and 3 bases lay between the germline ends. The CDR3 nucleotides read TGTGCCAGCAGTTTATGGGGAAACACCATATATTTT. Its protein product is CASSLWGNTIYF.